The T cell receptor (beta chain) described here comes from a study of T cell responses to AZD1222 COVID-19 vaccine. Whole-study results and caveats: Clonal diversity was possibly underestimated, and white British individuals and females predominated among donors. Rises in breadth and depth of Spike-specific TCRs came after two AZD1222 doses.

Comments on this clone: Its antigen is as yet unknown.

Here immunoSEQ multiplex PCR was the method, and the copy in TCRdb shows in-frame clones only, minus some. The table has tens of thousands of clones, 81% seen once. The germline CDR1 and CDR2 sequences are SGHDT and YYEEEE. The trim removed 4 bases at V and 9 bases at J, leaving 10 bases unmatched. The CDR3 totals 15 residues. The sample in question was peripheral blood, obtained 28 days after the second AZD1222 dose. The V and J genes are TRBV5-6 and TRBJ2-1, with 10 bases identical to TRBD2. The source of this sequence is an adult who received the AZD1222 COVID-19 vaccine. CDR3: CASSRRLAGGVEQFF. The CDR3 coding sequence is TGTGCCAGCAGCCGACGACTAGCGGGTGGGGTTGAGCAGTTCTTC.